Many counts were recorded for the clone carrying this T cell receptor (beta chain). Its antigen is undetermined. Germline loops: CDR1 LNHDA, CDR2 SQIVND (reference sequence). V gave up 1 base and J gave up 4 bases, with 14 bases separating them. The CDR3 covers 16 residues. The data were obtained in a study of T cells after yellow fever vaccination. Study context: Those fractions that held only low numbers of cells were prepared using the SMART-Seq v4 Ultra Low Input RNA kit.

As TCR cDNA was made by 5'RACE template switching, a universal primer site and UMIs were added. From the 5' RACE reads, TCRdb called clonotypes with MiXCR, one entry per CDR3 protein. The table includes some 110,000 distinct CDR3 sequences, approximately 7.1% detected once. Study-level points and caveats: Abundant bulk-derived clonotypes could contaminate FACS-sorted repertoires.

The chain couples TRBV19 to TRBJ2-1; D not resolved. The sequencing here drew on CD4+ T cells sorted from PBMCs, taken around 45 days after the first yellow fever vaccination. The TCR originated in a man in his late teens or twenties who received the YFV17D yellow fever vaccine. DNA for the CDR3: TGTGCCAGTAGTATAGCAGGCGGAGCTCCTTACAATGAGCAGTTCTTC. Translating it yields CASSIAGGAPYNEQFF.